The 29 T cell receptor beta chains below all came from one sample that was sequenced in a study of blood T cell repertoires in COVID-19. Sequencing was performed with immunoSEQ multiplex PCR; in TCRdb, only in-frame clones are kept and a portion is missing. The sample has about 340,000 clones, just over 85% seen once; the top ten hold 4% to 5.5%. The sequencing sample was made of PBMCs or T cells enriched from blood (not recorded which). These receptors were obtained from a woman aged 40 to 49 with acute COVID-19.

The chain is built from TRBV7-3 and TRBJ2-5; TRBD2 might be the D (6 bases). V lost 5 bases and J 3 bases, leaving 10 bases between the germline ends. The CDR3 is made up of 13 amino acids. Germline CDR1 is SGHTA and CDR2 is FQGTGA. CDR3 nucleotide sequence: TGTGCCAGCAGCCCCGGGGGAGAAGAGACCCAGTACTTC. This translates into CASSPGGEETQYF. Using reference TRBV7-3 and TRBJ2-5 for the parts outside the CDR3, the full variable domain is GAGVSQTPSNKVTEKGKYVELRCDPISGHTALYWYRQSLGQGPEFLIYFQGTGAADDSGLPNDRFFAVRPEGSVSTLKIQRTERGDSAVYLCASSPGGEETQYFGPGTRLLVL.

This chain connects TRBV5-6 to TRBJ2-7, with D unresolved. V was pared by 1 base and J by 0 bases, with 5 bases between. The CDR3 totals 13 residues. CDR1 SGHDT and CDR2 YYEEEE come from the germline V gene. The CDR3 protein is CASSLPHSYEQYF. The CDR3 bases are TGTGCCAGCAGCTTGCCCCACTCCTACGAGCAGTACTTC.

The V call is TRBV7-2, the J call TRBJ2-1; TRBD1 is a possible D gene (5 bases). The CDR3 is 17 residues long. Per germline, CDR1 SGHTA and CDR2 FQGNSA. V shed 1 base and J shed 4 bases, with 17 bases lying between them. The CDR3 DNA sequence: TGTGCCAGCAGCTTAGTGGGAAAGGGGTTTGAATACAATGAGCAGTTCTTC. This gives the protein CASSLVGKGFEYNEQFF.

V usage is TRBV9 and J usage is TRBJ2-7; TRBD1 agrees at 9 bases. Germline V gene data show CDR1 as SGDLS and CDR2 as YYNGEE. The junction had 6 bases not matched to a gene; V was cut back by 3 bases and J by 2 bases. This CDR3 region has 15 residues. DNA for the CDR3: TGTGCCAGCAGCGCGGGACAGGGAAAGGCCTACGAGCAGTACTTC. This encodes CASSAGQGKAYEQYF.

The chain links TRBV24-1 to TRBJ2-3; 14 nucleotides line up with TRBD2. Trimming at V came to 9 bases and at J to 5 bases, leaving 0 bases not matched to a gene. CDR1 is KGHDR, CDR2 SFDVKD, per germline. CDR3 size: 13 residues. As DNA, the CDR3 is TGTGCCACCGGGACTAGCGGGGGAGATACGCAGTATTTT. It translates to CATGTSGGDTQYF.

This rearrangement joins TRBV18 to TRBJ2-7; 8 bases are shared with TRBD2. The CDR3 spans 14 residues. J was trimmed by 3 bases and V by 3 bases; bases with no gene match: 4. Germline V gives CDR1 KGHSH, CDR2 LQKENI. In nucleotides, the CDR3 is TGTGCCAGCTCACCTCCGGGACTAGGCTACGAGCAGTACTTC. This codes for CASSPPGLGYEQYF.

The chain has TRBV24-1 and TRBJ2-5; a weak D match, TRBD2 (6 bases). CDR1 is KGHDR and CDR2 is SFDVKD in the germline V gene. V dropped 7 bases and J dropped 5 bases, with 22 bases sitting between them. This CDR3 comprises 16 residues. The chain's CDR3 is CATSLGLSPSIETQYF. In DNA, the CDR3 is TGTGCCACCAGCCTGGGACTCTCCCCGTCAATCGAGACCCAGTACTTC.

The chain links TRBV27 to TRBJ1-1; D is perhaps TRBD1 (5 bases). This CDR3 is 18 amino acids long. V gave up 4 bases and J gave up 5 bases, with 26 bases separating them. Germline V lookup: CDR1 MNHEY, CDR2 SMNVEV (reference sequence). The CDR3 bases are TGTGCCAGCAGTTCCCGGAGGTATCCCGCGGCGGGGCGGACTGAAGCTTTCTTT. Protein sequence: CASSSRRYPAAGRTEAFF.

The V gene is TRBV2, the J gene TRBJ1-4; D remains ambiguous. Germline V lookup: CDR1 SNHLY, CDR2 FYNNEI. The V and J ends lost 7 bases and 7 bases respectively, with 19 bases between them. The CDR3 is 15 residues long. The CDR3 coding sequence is TGTGCCAGCAAAAAAGCGACCGGGGTTGGTGAAAAACTGTTTTTT. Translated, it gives CASKKATGVGEKLFF.

CDR3 in amino acids: CASSLLTGNYGYTF. The CDR3 region has the DNA TGTGCCAGCAGTTTATTAACGGGTAACTATGGCTACACCTTC. The gene calls are TRBV28 and TRBJ1-2, with unresolved D. CDR3 length: 14 amino acids. Germline lookup yields CDR1 MDHEN and CDR2 SYDVKM. The V end lost 1 base, the J end lost 1 base, and 7 bases lay between the germline ends.

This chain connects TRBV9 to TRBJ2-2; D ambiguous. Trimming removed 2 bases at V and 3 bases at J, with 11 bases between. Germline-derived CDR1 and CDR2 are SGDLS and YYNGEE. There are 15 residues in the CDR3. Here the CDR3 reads CASSVSGVDTGELFF. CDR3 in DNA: TGTGCCAGCAGCGTTTCTGGAGTGGACACCGGGGAGCTGTTTTTT.

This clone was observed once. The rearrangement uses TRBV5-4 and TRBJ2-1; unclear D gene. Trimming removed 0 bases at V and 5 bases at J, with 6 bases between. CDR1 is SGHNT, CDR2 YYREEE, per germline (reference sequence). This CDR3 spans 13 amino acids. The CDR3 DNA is TGTGCCAGCAGCTTGGGGCTGGACAATGAGCAGTTCTTC. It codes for CASSLGLDNEQFF.

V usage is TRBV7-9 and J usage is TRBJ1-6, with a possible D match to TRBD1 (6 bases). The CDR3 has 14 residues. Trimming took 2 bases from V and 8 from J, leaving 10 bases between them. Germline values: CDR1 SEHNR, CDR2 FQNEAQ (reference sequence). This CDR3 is CASSLKGGHSPLHF. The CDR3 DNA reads TGTGCCAGCAGCTTAAAGGGGGGGCATTCACCCCTCCACTTT.

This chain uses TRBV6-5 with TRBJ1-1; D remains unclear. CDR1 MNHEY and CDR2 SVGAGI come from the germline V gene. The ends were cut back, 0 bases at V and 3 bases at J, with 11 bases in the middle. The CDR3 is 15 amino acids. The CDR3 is CASSYSTESYTEAFF. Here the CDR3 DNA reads TGTGCCAGCAGTTACTCCACGGAGTCCTACACTGAAGCTTTCTTT.

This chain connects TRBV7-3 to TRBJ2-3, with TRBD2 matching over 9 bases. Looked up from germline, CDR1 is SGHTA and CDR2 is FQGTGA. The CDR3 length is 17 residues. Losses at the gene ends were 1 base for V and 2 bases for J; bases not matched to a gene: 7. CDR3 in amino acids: CASSLSAGGGATDTQYF. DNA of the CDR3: TGTGCCAGCAGCTTAAGCGCGGGCGGGGGGGCCACAGATACGCAGTATTTT.

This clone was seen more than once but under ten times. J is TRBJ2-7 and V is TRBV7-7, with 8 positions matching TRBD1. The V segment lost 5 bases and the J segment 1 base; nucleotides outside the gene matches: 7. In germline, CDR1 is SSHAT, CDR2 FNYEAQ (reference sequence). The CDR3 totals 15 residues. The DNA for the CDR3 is TGTGCCAGCAGCCCATGGACAGGGTCTTCCTACGAGCAGTACTTC. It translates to CASSPWTGSSYEQYF.

The CDR3 here is CASSPRGSTEAFF. CDR3 coding DNA: TGTGCCAGCTCACCTAGAGGGTCTACTGAAGCTTTCTTT. This chain uses TRBV18 with TRBJ1-1; D remains ambiguous. CDR3 length: 13 residues. V was shortened by 3 bases and J by 5 bases, with 10 bases between the two germline ends. The germline V gene encodes CDR1 KGHSH and CDR2 LQKENI. Full variable domain (remainder filled in from reference TRBV18 and TRBJ1-1): NAGVMQNPRHLVRRRGQEARLRCSPMKGHSHVYWYRQLPEEGLKFMVYLQKENIIDESGMPKERFSAEFPKEGPSILRIQQVVRGDSAAYFCASSPRGSTEAFFGQGTRLTVV.

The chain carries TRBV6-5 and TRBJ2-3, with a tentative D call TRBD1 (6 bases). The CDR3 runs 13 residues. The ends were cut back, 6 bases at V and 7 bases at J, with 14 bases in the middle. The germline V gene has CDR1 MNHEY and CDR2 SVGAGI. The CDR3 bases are TGTGCCAGCAGCCCCGGGACACAGAATACGCAGTATTTT. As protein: CASSPGTQNTQYF.

The CDR3 protein is CASSLWTGRDTQYF. CDR3 DNA: TGTGCCAGCAGCTTGTGGACAGGGAGGGATACGCAGTATTTT. The chain joins TRBV5-8 to TRBJ2-3, with 8 bases that match TRBD1. Germline-derived CDR1 and CDR2 are SGHTS and YDEGEE. After removal of 1 base from V and 6 bases from J, the junction contained 4 bases not matched to a gene. The CDR3 runs to 14 residues.

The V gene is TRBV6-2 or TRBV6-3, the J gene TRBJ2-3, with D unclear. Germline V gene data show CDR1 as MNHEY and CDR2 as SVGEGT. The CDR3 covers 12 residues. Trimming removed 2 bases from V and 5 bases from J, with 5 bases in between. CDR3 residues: CASSYVGDTQYF. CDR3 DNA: TGTGCCAGCAGTTACGTCGGAGATACGCAGTATTTT.

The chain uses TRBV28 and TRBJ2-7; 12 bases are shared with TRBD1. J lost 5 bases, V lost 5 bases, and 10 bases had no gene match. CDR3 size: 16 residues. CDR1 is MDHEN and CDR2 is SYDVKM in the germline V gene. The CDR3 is CASSGGDRGRTNEQYF. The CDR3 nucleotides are TGTGCCAGCAGTGGAGGGGACAGGGGGCGGACGAACGAGCAGTACTTC.

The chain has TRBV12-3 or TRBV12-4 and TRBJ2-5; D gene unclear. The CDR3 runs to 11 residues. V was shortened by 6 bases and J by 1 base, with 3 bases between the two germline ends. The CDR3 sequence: CASSRQETQYF. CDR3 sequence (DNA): TGTGCCAGCAGCCGCCAAGAGACCCAGTACTTC.

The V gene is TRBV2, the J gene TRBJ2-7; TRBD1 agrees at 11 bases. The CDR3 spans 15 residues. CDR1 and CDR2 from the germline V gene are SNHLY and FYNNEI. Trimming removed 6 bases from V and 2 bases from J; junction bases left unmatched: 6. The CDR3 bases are TGTGCCAGCAGGATAGGACAGGGGGCTACCTACGAGCAGTACTTC. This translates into CASRIGQGATYEQYF.

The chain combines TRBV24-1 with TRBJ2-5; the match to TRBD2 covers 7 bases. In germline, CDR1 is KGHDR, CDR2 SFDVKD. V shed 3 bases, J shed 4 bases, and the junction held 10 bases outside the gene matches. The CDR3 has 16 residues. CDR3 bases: TGTGCCACCAGTGATCCCCTTGGGGGGGGGATAGAGACCCAGTACTTC. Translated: CATSDPLGGGIETQYF.

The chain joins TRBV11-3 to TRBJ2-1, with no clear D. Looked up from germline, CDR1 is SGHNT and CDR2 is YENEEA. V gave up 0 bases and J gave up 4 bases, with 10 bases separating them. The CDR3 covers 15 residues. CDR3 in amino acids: CASSLEQSPYNEQFF. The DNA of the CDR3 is TGTGCCAGCAGCTTAGAACAGTCTCCGTACAATGAGCAGTTCTTC.

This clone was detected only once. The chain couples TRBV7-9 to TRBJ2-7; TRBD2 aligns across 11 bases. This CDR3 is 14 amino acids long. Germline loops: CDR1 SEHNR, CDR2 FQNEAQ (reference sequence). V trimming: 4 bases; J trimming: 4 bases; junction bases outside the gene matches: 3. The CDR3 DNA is TGTGCCAGCAGCTCACTAGCGGGAGTTTACGAGCAGTACTTC. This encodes CASSSLAGVYEQYF.

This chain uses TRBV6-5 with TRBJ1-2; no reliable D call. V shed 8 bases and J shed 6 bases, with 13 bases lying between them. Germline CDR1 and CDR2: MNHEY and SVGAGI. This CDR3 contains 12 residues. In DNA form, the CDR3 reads TGTGCCAGCTTCCGAGGGATGGATGGCTACACCTTC. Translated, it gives CASFRGMDGYTF.

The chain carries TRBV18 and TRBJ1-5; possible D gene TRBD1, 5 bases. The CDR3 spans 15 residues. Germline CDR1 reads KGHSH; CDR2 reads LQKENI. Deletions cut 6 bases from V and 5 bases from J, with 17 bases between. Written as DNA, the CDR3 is TGTGCCAGCTCGAAGACAGTGGGGATGGATCAGCCCCAGCATTTT. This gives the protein CASSKTVGMDQPQHF.

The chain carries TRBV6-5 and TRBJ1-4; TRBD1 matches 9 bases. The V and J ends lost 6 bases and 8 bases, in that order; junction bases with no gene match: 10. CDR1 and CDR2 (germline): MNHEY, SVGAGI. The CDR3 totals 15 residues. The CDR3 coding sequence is TGTGCCAGCAGCCACGGGGGACAGGGAGGAGAAAAACTGTTTTTT. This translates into CASSHGGQGGEKLFF.